This entry lists 7 T cell receptor beta chains sequenced from one sample in a study of blood T cell repertoires in COVID-19. Libraries were prepared by immunoSEQ multiplex PCR; TCRdb keeps only in-frame clonotypes and omits some of them. The sample records roughly 230,000 clones, roughly 87% being singletons. The sequencing input was peripheral blood. The origin of the receptors is a middle-aged woman who had recovered from COVID-19.

This rearrangement joins TRBV4-1 to TRBJ2-2; D unresolved. Between the trimmed V and J ends, which lost 2 bases and 4 bases, there was a span of 11 bases. This CDR3 is built from 15 residues. From germline, CDR1 is MGHRA and CDR2 YSYEKL. The CDR3 sequence: CASSQPAAGTGELFF. For the CDR3, the DNA is TGCGCCAGCAGCCAACCCGCCGCAGGCACCGGGGAGCTGTTTTTT.

This chain connects TRBV6-1 to TRBJ2-2; TRBD2 agrees at 9 bases. This CDR3 has 20 residues. Germline V lookup: CDR1 MNHNS, CDR2 SASEGT. V shed 2 bases and J 2 bases; nucleotides not matched to a gene: 15. The CDR3 bases are TGTGCCAGCAGTGAAACCCGCGTGCTAGCGGGGCAAATAAACACCGGGGAGCTGTTTTTT. Residues: CASSETRVLAGQINTGELFF.

The chain carries TRBV6-5 and TRBJ1-5, with D maybe TRBD1 (6 bases). Germline V lookup: CDR1 MNHEY, CDR2 SVGAGI. CDR3 length: 14 residues. V lost 2 bases and J 5 bases, leaving 10 bases between the germline ends. The CDR3 DNA sequence: TGTGCCAGCAGTTACATGTCAGGGGATCAGCCCCAGCATTTT. Translating it yields CASSYMSGDQPQHF.

This clone has more than one count but fewer than ten. The chain employs TRBV28 and TRBJ1-5, with 7 bases matching TRBD1. The CDR3 extends over 16 amino acids. Trimming at V came to 5 bases and at J to 0 bases, leaving 7 bases not matched to a gene. From germline, CDR1 is MDHEN and CDR2 SYDVKM. The DNA of the CDR3 is TGTGCCAGCAGTCTGGGACAGCTTTATAGCAATCAGCCCCAGCATTTT. It codes for CASSLGQLYSNQPQHF. Variable domain in full (rest from reference TRBV28 and TRBJ1-5): DVKVTQSSRYLVKRTGEKVFLECVQDMDHENMFWYRQDPGLGLRLIYFSYDVKMKEKGDIPEGYSVSREKKERFSLILESASTNQTSMYLCASSLGQLYSNQPQHFGDGTRLSIL.

CDR3 sequence reads: CASSALAGGTDTQYF. CDR3 coding DNA: TGTGCCAGCAGTGCACTAGCGGGAGGGACAGATACGCAGTATTTT. The chain employs TRBV2 and TRBJ2-3; TRBD2 matches 13 bases. Germline CDR1 reads SNHLY; CDR2 reads FYNNEI. Trimming took 4 bases from V and 3 from J; bases not matched to a gene: 1. The CDR3 runs to 15 residues.

This chain uses TRBV11-2 with TRBJ2-1, with 11 bases that match TRBD2. The germline V gene has CDR1 SGHAT and CDR2 FQNNGV. The V segment lost 1 base and the J segment 9 bases; nucleotides outside the gene matches: 2. The CDR3 extends over 14 amino acids. The CDR3 DNA is TGTGCCAGCAGCTTAGTAGCGGGAGGGGGTGAGCAGTTCTTC. This translates into CASSLVAGGGEQFF.

The rearrangement links TRBV28 to TRBJ2-2; D unresolved. Germline-derived CDR1 and CDR2 are MDHEN and SYDVKM. V shed 3 bases and J shed 5 bases, with 4 bases lying between them. The CDR3 runs 12 residues. This CDR3 is CASSLRTGELFF. The CDR3 bases are TGTGCCAGCAGTTTGCGAACCGGGGAGCTGTTTTTT.